The rows below give T cell receptor beta chains drawn from one sample of a study of tumor-infiltrating lymphocytes in primary liver carcinoma. TCRdb re-called the multiplex PCR reads through MiXCR, storing one row per CDR3 protein. This sample has approximately 76,000 distinct CDR3 sequences, with 71% found just once. The sample was liver tumor tissue from sampling region 4. The receptor source for this set is a woman aged 55-69 years with primary liver carcinoma and hepatitis B virus infection. Both conserved end residues are part of each CDR3. The order of the fields is CDR3 protein, CDR3 DNA, D gene, clone size, J gene, V gene. D genes are given only for firm matches. A row's size may be missing; if present it is once, few, many or a size class.

CDR3 protein: CASSLRQGDGKLFF; CDR3 DNA: TGTGCCAGCAGCCTCCGACAGGGGGATGGAAAACTGTTTTTT; D gene: TRBD1; clone size: -; J gene: TRBJ1-4; V gene: TRBV12-3/TRBV12-4
CDR3 protein: CASSPRGGSSYEQYF; CDR3 DNA: TGTGCCAGTAGCCCCAGGGGCGGGAGCTCCTACGAGCAGTACTTC; D gene: -; clone size: -; J gene: TRBJ2-7; V gene: TRBV12-3/TRBV12-4
CDR3 protein: CASTVQGSGYDQYF; CDR3 DNA: TGTGCCAGCACGGTGCAGGGGTCGGGGTACGATCAGTACTTC; D gene: -; clone size: -; J gene: TRBJ2-7; V gene: TRBV28
CDR3 protein: CANSLGASGELFF; CDR3 DNA: TGTGCCAATAGCTTAGGGGCCTCCGGGGAGCTGTTTTTC; D gene: -; clone size: -; J gene: TRBJ2-2; V gene: TRBV11-2
CDR3 protein: CASSQEGPSGPNEQFF; CDR3 DNA: TGTGCCAGCAGCCAAGAAGGGCCTAGCGGGCCCAATGAGCAGTTCTTC; D gene: TRBD2; clone size: few; J gene: TRBJ2-1; V gene: TRBV4-2
CDR3 protein: CASNLKIGSTDTRYF; CDR3 DNA: TGTGCCAGCAACTTAAAGATAGGTAGCACAGATACGCGGTATTTT; D gene: -; clone size: -; J gene: TRBJ2-3; V gene: TRBV7-9
CDR3 protein: CASIPGLHYGYTF; CDR3 DNA: TGTGCCAGCATCCCCGGGTTGCATTATGGCTACACCTTC; D gene: -; clone size: -; J gene: TRBJ1-2; V gene: TRBV7-9
CDR3 protein: CASSFPLVAGGSGESYEQYF; CDR3 DNA: TGTGCCAGCAGTTTCCCCCTGGTAGCGGGAGGCTCCGGGGAGTCCTACGAGCAGTACTTC; D gene: TRBD2; clone size: many; J gene: TRBJ2-7; V gene: TRBV28
CDR3 protein: CSATTSGRSMSSYNEQFF; CDR3 DNA: TGCAGTGCAACGACTAGCGGGAGGTCAATGAGCTCCTACAATGAGCAGTTCTTC; D gene: TRBD2; clone size: -; J gene: TRBJ2-1; V gene: TRBV20-1
CDR3 protein: CASSLGGPYNEQFF; CDR3 DNA: TGTGCCAGCAGCTTAGGGGGACCATACAATGAGCAGTTCTTC; D gene: -; clone size: medium-sized; J gene: TRBJ2-1; V gene: TRBV11-3
CDR3 protein: CATSPPGGANRELFF; CDR3 DNA: TGTGCCACCAGCCCTCCGGGGGGTGCTAATCGGGAGCTGTTTTTT; D gene: TRBD2; clone size: -; J gene: TRBJ2-2; V gene: TRBV24-1
CDR3 protein: CASSDYEQYF; CDR3 DNA: TGTGCCAGCAGTGATTACGAGCAGTACTTC; D gene: -; clone size: many; J gene: TRBJ2-7; V gene: TRBV6-1